The T cell receptor beta chain described here comes from a study of shared clonotypes between healthy human individuals. As for the study in general: Used for every donor were three CD4 naive, three CD4 memory, two CD8 naive and one CD8 memory plate.

The study, taken as a whole, reports: Non-shared clonotypes showed lower generation probabilities than clonotypes common to all four donors.

TCRdb's table, derived via immunoSEQ multiplex PCR, lists solely in-frame clones and lacks some. The sample comprises 2.3 million or so clones, over 90% of which are singletons, and roughly 0.36% rests with the top ten. The study enrolled healthy HIV-negative adults without recent acute infections or vaccinations as donors. In regard to this clone: Its cognate antigen is unknown.

The germline V gene has CDR1 SEHNR and CDR2 FQNEAQ (reference sequence). Unmatched junction bases numbered 10, after V lost 5 bases and J lost 2 bases. This CDR3 is 18 amino acids long. Sequenced material: naive CD4+ T cells from PBMCs. Sample subset: CD45RA+ positively selected. The chain has TRBV7-9 and TRBJ2-7; 15 bases map to TRBD2. This receptor was taken from a man between 18 and 29 years old in good health. Some clones in this sample may be carry-over from other donors' samples. The CDR3 bases are TGTGCCAGCAGCCCGAAGGGACTAGCGGGAGGACGAACCTACGAGCAGTACTTC. Residues: CASSPKGLAGGRTYEQYF.